This T cell receptor beta chain was recorded in a study of cytomegalovirus exposure and HLA in healthy donors. Whole-study findings and limits: In vitro experiments confirmed that three CMV-associated chains were specific for CMV antigens.

Notes on this clone: Its antigen is not known.

CDR1 and CDR2 (germline): SEHNR, FQNEAQ (reference sequence). This CDR3 has 16 residues. V gave up 6 bases and J gave up 1 base, with 18 bases separating them. 13 Jbeta primers and 60 Vbeta primers were used for the PCR. Produced via immunoSEQ multiplex PCR; TCRdb's table is partial and in-frame only. The repertoire holds about 130,000 clones, with 70% to 85% as singletons. The sequenced material came from PBMCs. This clonotype was obtained from a boy aged 2 to 10 in good health and CMV-seronegative. V gene TRBV7-9 combines with J gene TRBJ2-5; the D gene is possibly TRBD1 (5 bases). CDR3 DNA sequence: TGTGCCAGCAGACCCGACAGCATACCAAGCCAAGAGACCCAGTACTTC. It specifies CASRPDSIPSQETQYF.